This T cell receptor (beta chain) was captured in a study of shared clonotypes between healthy human individuals. The authors sequenced unsorted PBMC DNA on ten immunoSEQ deep assay plates. Sequencing was performed with immunoSEQ multiplex PCR; in TCRdb, only in-frame clones are kept and a portion is missing. The table lists more than 450,000 clones, around 74% of them singletons. CDR3 length equals 15 residues. CDR1 is SGDLS, CDR2 YYNGEE, per germline. With V trimmed by 0 bases and J by 3 bases, 4 bases remained unmatched. V is TRBV9 and J is TRBJ2-7, with 9 nucleotides matching TRBD2. The source is a woman between 40 and 55 years old in good health. Some clones in this sample may be carry-over from other donors' samples. What was sequenced was PBMCs. Here the CDR3 reads CASSVGTSVDYEQYF. In nucleotides, the CDR3 is TGTGCCAGCAGCGTAGGGACTAGCGTAGACTACGAGCAGTACTTC.